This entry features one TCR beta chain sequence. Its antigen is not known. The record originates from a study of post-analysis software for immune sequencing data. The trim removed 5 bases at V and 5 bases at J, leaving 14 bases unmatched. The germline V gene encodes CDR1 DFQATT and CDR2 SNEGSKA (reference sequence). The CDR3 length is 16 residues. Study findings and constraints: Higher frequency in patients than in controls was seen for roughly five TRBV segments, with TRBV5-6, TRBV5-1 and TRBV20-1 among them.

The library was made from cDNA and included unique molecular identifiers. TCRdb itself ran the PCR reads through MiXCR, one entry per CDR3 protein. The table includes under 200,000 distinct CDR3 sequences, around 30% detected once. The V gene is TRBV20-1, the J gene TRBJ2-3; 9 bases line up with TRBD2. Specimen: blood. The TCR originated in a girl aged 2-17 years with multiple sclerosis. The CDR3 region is CSAPGGLAGLGDTQYF. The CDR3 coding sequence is TGCAGTGCTCCCGGCGGCCTAGCGGGATTGGGAGATACGCAGTATTTT.